Here is one T cell receptor (beta chain) with its context. The sample comes from a study of blood T cell repertoires in COVID-19. CDR3 length equals 14 residues. CDR1 is SGHNT and CDR2 is YENEEA in the germline V gene. V was shortened by 4 bases and J by 5 bases, with 11 bases between the two germline ends. In the authors' workflow: Estimated nucleated cell counts came from reference gene primer amplification. Sequencing used immunoSEQ multiplex PCR; TCRdb keeps in-frame clones, though not all of them. V and J calls and clone size are those listed in that table; D and trimming were worked out from the DNA. The sample lists 200,000 to 250,000 clones, around 81% occurring once.

The sample consisted of peripheral blood. This TCR derives from a woman aged 70-85 years with acute or convalescent COVID-19. The rearrangement joins TRBV11-3 to TRBJ2-2; a possible D gene is TRBD1 (6 bases). The DNA for the CDR3 is TGTGCCAGCAGCTCACAGGGAAGAACCGGGGAGCTGTTTTTT. Protein product: CASSSQGRTGELFF.